The 24 T cell receptor beta chains listed next were all sequenced from one sample in a study of control samples from healthy donors and cancer patients (dated by TCRdb to 2018 to 2020). Libraries were prepared through the immunoSEQ multiplex PCR assay. As stored in TCRdb, this immuneACCESS dataset retains in-frame rearrangements with V and J assigned. A fraction of the clones does not appear; measured against another copy, unresolved V genes explain less than half of the discrepancy, and the remainder lacks a known reason. This sample lists about 150,000 clones; 90% to 95% were detected once. The top ten clones comprise around 1.3% of the sample. Input material: blood. All receptors derive from a woman between 18 and 30 years old in good health.

The rearrangement joins TRBV6-4 to TRBJ2-3; D is tentatively TRBD1 or TRBD2 (5 bases each). Between the trimmed V and J ends, which lost 4 bases and 6 bases, there was a span of 14 bases. The CDR3 is 14 residues long. CDR1 is MRHNA and CDR2 is SNTAGT in the germline V gene. The CDR3 loop reads CASSVGPASDTQYF. In DNA form, the CDR3 reads TGTGCCAGCAGTGTGGGACCAGCATCCGATACGCAGTATTTT.

The V call is TRBV27, the J call TRBJ1-3; D unresolved. This CDR3 comprises 18 residues. Trimming stripped 3 bases from V and 0 bases from J, with 18 bases between. Germline V gene data show CDR1 as MNHEY and CDR2 as SMNVEV (reference sequence). CDR3 bases: TGTGCCAGCAGTTTTACCGTTTGTTGGAGATTCTCTGGAAACACCATATATTTT. It translates to CASSFTVCWRFSGNTIYF.

V usage is TRBV7-2 and J usage is TRBJ1-5; D is unclear. The CDR3 is 15 amino acids. Trimming removed 2 bases at V and 6 bases at J, with 14 bases between. Germline V gene lookup returns CDR1 SGHTA and CDR2 FQGNSA. The CDR3 DNA reads as TGTGCCAGCAGCTTATTCCACCAGGTTTTTCAGCCCCAGCATTTT. This encodes CASSLFHQVFQPQHF. Together with reference TRBV7-2 and TRBJ1-5, the CDR3 gives the full variable domain: GAGVSQSPSNKVTEKGKDVELRCDPISGHTALYWYRQSLGQGLEFLIYFQGNSAPDKSGLPSDRFSAERTGGSVSTLTIQRTQQEDSAVYLCASSLFHQVFQPQHFGDGTRLSIL.

The V gene is TRBV7-9, the J gene TRBJ2-1; D might be TRBD2 (6 bases). The CDR3 sequence is 17 residues long. Between the trimmed V and J ends, which lost 1 base and 4 bases, there was a span of 17 bases. CDR1 SEHNR and CDR2 FQNEAQ come from the germline V gene (reference sequence). This CDR3 is CASSLGGFEREYNEQFF. DNA for the CDR3: TGTGCCAGCAGCTTAGGGGGGTTCGAACGGGAGTACAATGAGCAGTTCTTC.

This chain joins TRBV29-1 and TRBJ2-7; D may be TRBD2 (5 bases). CDR1 SQVTM and CDR2 ANQGSEA come from the germline V gene. The length of the CDR3 is 11 residues. With 3 bases removed from V and 6 bases from J, the gap between germline ends came to 9 bases. DNA for the CDR3: TGCAGCGTTGAGCAGGCGGGCGAGCAGTACTTC. Translation gives CSVEQAGEQYF.

The J gene is TRBJ1-3, the V gene TRBV6-5; D perhaps matches TRBD1 (5 bases). Germline values: CDR1 MNHEY, CDR2 SVGAGI. Trimming left V 0 bases short and J 4 bases short, with 10 bases between. The CDR3 is 15 residues long. This chain's CDR3 is CASSYSGTGGNTIYF. CDR3 in DNA: TGTGCCAGCAGTTACTCAGGGACGGGCGGAAACACCATATATTTT.

CDR3 amino acids: CASSRGTYSSYEQYF. Here the CDR3 DNA reads TGTGCCAGCAGCCGCGGGACTTATAGCTCCTACGAGCAGTACTTC. V is TRBV5-8 and J is TRBJ2-7; weak D call: TRBD2 (6 bases). The V end lost 4 bases, the J end lost 0 bases, and 14 bases lay between the germline ends. The CDR3 is made up of 15 amino acids. Germline CDR1 is SGHTS and CDR2 is YDEGEE.

The CDR3 loop is CSVGGVGDTEAFF. CDR3 nucleotide sequence: TGCAGCGTTGGGGGCGTTGGGGACACTGAAGCTTTCTTT. This chain links TRBV29-1 with TRBJ1-1; D perhaps matches TRBD1 (5 bases). In germline, CDR1 is SQVTM, CDR2 ANQGSEA. The CDR3 is 13 amino acids. Deletions cut 4 bases from V and 3 bases from J, with 12 bases between.

The gene calls are TRBV6-2 or TRBV6-3 and TRBJ2-5; D unclear. The germline V gene encodes CDR1 MNHEY and CDR2 SVGEGT. CDR3 length equals 14 residues. V dropped 2 bases and J dropped 2 bases, with 9 bases sitting between them. CDR3: CASSYSELQETQYF. DNA of the CDR3: TGTGCCAGCAGTTACAGTGAGCTACAAGAGACCCAGTACTTC.

This clone was observed once. The chain combines TRBV9 with TRBJ2-1; no clear D. Germline CDR1 and CDR2: SGDLS and YYNGEE. The CDR3 length is 14 residues. V was trimmed by 5 bases and J by 7 bases, leaving 16 bases between them. CDR3 residues: CASSVDAYGNEQFF. The CDR3 DNA is TGTGCCAGCAGTGTGGACGCATACGGTAATGAGCAGTTCTTC.

This chain connects TRBV6-5 to TRBJ2-3, with D possibly TRBD1 on 6 matching bases. The CDR3 is 14 residues long. Trimming took off 6 bases at V and 3 bases at J, with 13 bases between the two ends. Germline values: CDR1 MNHEY, CDR2 SVGAGI. DNA for the CDR3: TGTGCCAGCAGGATACCGACAGGTACAGATACGCAGTATTTT. The encoded protein is CASRIPTGTDTQYF.

This sequence joins TRBV10-3 and TRBJ2-3, with D perhaps TRBD1 or TRBD2 (5 bases each). Trimming removed 7 bases from V and 4 bases from J, with 12 bases in between. CDR1 ENHRY and CDR2 SYGVKD come from the germline V gene. The CDR3 spans 13 residues. The CDR3 DNA reads as TGTGCCATCACTGGGACCGAGGCAGATACGCAGTATTTT. It translates to CAITGTEADTQYF.

As to this clone: Sequence at one end of the junction differs from germline and may be a read error. The chain uses TRBV2 and TRBJ2-4; D assignment may be TRBD1 or TRBD2 (5 bases each). The length of the CDR3 is 12 residues. Germline values: CDR1 SNHLY, CDR2 FYNNEI. The chain's CDR3 is CASSEARGWGDF. DNA for the CDR3: TGTGCCAGCAGTGAAGCTAGGGGATGGGGAGACTTC.

This clone occurred once. The V gene is TRBV6-2 or TRBV6-3, the J gene TRBJ1-2; tentatively, D is TRBD1 (6 bases). V lost 5 bases to trimming and J lost 5 bases, with 12 bases between them. Germline assignment: CDR1 MNHEY and CDR2 SVGEGT. CDR3 length: 13 residues. CDR3 protein: CASSPGALYGYTF. The CDR3 DNA sequence: TGTGCCAGCAGTCCGGGGGCTCTGTATGGCTACACCTTC.

The CDR3 is CASSWTATNEKLFF. The CDR3 DNA reads as TGTGCCAGCAGCTGGACGGCTACTAATGAAAAACTGTTTTTT. The gene calls are TRBV7-9 and TRBJ1-4; D remains unclear. This CDR3 has 14 amino acids. Germline values: CDR1 SEHNR, CDR2 FQNEAQ (reference sequence). With 4 bases removed from V and 2 bases from J, the gap between germline ends came to 8 bases.

The chain recombines TRBV18 with TRBJ1-2, with unresolved D. This CDR3 contains 14 residues. Germline V gene data show CDR1 as KGHSH and CDR2 as LQKENI. V was cut by 3 bases and J by 2 bases, with 10 bases left in between. CDR3: CASSPTAGNYGYTF. The CDR3 coding sequence is TGTGCCAGCTCACCGACGGCCGGGAACTATGGCTACACCTTC.

V and J are TRBV3-1 (or the pseudogene TRBV3-2) and TRBJ2-1, with D tentatively TRBD1 or TRBD2 (5 bases each). The length of the CDR3 is 15 residues. The germline V and J ends were trimmed by 4 bases and 6 bases, with 16 bases remaining between them. Germline lookup yields CDR1 LGHDT and CDR2 YNNKEL (reference sequence). For the CDR3, the DNA is TGTGCCAGCAGCCTATACGGGACCCATCCCAATGAGCAGTTCTTC. Amino acids: CASSLYGTHPNEQFF.

The chain carries TRBV3-1 (or the pseudogene TRBV3-2) and TRBJ1-5; D ambiguous. The CDR3 spans 13 residues. Deletions cut 0 bases from V and 4 bases from J, with 4 bases between. Germline-derived CDR1 and CDR2 are LGHDT and YNNKEL (reference sequence). The CDR3, as DNA: TGTGCCAGCAGCCAAGACAAGAATCAGCCCCAGCATTTT. Protein: CASSQDKNQPQHF.

A few counts support this clone. The rearrangement uses TRBV6-5 and TRBJ1-1, with D possibly matching TRBD1 (5 bases). V gave up 10 bases and J gave up 4 bases, with 19 bases separating them. Germline-derived CDR1 and CDR2 are MNHEY and SVGAGI. This CDR3 has 14 amino acids. CDR3 coding DNA: TGTGCCACCCGGAAGGGCAGGACAATCACTGAAGCTTTCTTT. Protein product: CATRKGRTITEAFF.

This chain uses TRBV28 with TRBJ1-5, with 7 bases fitting TRBD1. This CDR3 region has 16 residues. With 8 bases clipped from V and 1 base from J, the junction kept 11 bases outside the gene matches. Germline values: CDR1 MDHEN, CDR2 SYDVKM. The CDR3 protein is CASLGGGQMSNQPQHF. CDR3 in DNA: TGTGCCAGCCTGGGTGGGGGACAGATGAGCAATCAGCCCCAGCATTTT.

The V gene is TRBV29-1, the J gene TRBJ1-1; D is uncertain. The V end lost 1 base, the J end lost 1 base, and 4 bases lay between the germline ends. The CDR3 consists of 12 residues. CDR1 is SQVTM, CDR2 ANQGSEA, per germline. CDR3 protein: CSVEVENTEAFF. CDR3 nucleotides: TGCAGCGTTGAAGTTGAGAACACTGAAGCTTTCTTT.

V gene TRBV4-1 combines with J gene TRBJ1-6; possibly TRBD1 for D (5 bases). Germline V gene sequence: CDR1 MGHRA, CDR2 YSYEKL. The CDR3 is 13 amino acids. Trimming shortened V by 0 bases and J by 14 bases, and 11 bases separated the two germline ends. The CDR3 loop reads CASSQDRGLSLHF. The CDR3, as DNA: TGCGCCAGCAGCCAAGATCGGGGGTTATCCCTCCACTTT.

CDR3 DNA: TGTGCCAGCAGCGGAAGGGACCGCGAAGAGACCCAGTACTTC. It yields the protein CASSGRDREETQYF. V usage is TRBV5-4 and J usage is TRBJ2-5; either TRBD1 or TRBD2 may supply D (5 bases each). This CDR3 contains 14 residues. The germline V gene encodes CDR1 SGHNT and CDR2 YYREEE (reference sequence). Trimming removed 4 bases at V and 3 bases at J, with 13 bases between.

The chain couples TRBV4-1 to TRBJ1-1, with D uncertain. Germline CDR1 reads MGHRA; CDR2 reads YSYEKL. This CDR3 is 14 amino acids long. The germline V and J ends were trimmed by 2 bases and 6 bases, with 13 bases remaining between them. The CDR3 protein is CASSQLSRSPEAFF. Written as DNA, the CDR3 is TGCGCCAGCAGCCAATTATCTAGATCCCCTGAAGCTTTCTTT.